Sequencing of this T cell receptor (beta chain) was carried out in a study of PD-L1 blockade in urothelial cancer. The overall study: Patients with male sex and bladder-origin urothelial cancer accounted for most of the roughly 29 enrolled. Specimens of blood held a median count of about 150,000 T cells. Blood underwent analysis 3 weeks (second dose) and 6 weeks after treatment began.

Described time point: peripheral blood 6 weeks after treatment start. Each patient contributed between 1 and 8 total time points of blood mononuclear cells, pretreatment and during treatment. The trim removed 6 bases at V and 4 bases at J, leaving 6 bases unmatched. CDR1 is MRHNA, CDR2 SNTAGT, per germline. This CDR3 is 15 amino acids long. This clone ranks as medium-sized (0.01 to 0.1%). Sequencing was performed with immunoSEQ multiplex PCR; in TCRdb, only in-frame clones are kept and a portion is missing. The top ten clones hold 2% to 3% of a sample with about 130,000 clones, about 84% of them seen once.

Sequencing was performed on PBMCs, taken around atezolizumab (anti-PD-L1) treatment. The chain has TRBV6-4 and TRBJ2-3, with 11 positions matching TRBD2. The receptor was derived from a man between 50 and 59 years old with urothelial cancer. The CDR3 region is CASSETSGKADTQYF. The CDR3 coding sequence is TGTGCCAGCAGCGAGACTAGCGGGAAAGCAGATACGCAGTATTTT.